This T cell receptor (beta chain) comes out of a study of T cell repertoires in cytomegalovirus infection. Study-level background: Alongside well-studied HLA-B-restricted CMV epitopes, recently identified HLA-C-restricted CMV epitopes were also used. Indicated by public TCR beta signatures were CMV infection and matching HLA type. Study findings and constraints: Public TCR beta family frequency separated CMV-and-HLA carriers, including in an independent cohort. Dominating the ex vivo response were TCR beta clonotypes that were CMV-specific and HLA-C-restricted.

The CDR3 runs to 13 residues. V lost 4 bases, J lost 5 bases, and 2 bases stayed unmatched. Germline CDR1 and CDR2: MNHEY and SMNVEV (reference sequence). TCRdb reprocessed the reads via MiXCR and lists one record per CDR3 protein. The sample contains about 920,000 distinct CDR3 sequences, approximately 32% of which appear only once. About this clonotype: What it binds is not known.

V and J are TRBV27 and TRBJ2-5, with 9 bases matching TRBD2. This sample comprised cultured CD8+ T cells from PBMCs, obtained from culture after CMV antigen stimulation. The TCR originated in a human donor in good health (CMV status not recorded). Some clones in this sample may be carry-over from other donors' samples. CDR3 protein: CASSSAGGETQYF. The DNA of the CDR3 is TGTGCCAGCAGTTCGGCGGGGGGGGAGACCCAGTACTTC.